This TCR beta chain derives from a study of cytomegalovirus exposure and HLA in healthy donors. Study information: Some 180 million T cells yielded 117 million unique TCR beta sequences in earlier analysis.

General study results and limits: It was confirmed in vitro that three of the CMV-associated chains were specific for CMV antigens.

All the people who gave samples were healthy bone marrow donors. In the case of this clone: No antigen is known for it.

CDR1 and CDR2 from the germline V gene are SGHTA and FQGNSA. V was clipped by 4 bases and J by 6 bases; unmatched bases: 5. The CDR3 runs 15 residues. Primers: 60 Vbeta forward and 13 Jbeta reverse. Libraries were prepared by immunoSEQ multiplex PCR; TCRdb keeps only in-frame clonotypes and omits some of them. The sample shows about 170,000 clones, approximately 80% of them seen only once. The TCR sequence derives from a woman younger than 35 in good health and CMV-seronegative. Sequencing was performed on PBMCs. The rearrangement links TRBV7-2 to TRBJ1-5; 11 bases line up with TRBD1. CDR3 nucleotide sequence: TGTGCCAGCAGCTCAGGACAGGGGGCAGGTCAGCCCCAGCATTTT. As protein: CASSSGQGAGQPQHF.